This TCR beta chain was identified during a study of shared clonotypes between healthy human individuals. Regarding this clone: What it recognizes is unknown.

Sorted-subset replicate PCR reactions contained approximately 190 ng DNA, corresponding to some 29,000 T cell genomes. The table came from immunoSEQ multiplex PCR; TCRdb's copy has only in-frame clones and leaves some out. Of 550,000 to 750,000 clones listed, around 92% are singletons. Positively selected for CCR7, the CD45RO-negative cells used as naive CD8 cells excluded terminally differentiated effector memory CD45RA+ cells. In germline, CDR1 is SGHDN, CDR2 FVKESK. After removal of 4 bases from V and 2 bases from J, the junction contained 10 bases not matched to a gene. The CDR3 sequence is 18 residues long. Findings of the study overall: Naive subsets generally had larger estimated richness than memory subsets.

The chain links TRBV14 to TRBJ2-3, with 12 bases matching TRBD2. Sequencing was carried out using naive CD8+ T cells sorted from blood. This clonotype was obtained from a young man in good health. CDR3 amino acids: CASSLRLAGDKYTDTQYF. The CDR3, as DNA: TGTGCCAGCAGCCTAAGACTAGCGGGAGATAAATACACAGATACGCAGTATTTT.